These 17 T cell receptor beta chains came from one sample sequenced in a study of response to subunit inactivated influenza vaccine. MiXCR, run by TCRdb on the RT-PCR reads, gives a single entry per CDR3 protein. The sample includes about 800,000 distinct CDR3 sequences, approximately 22% of them seen just once. This specimen consisted of PBMCs from blood, obtained roughly 5 days after vaccination. These receptors all stem from a man in his fifties or sixties who received an inactivated influenza vaccine.

This clonotype came up a few times. The chain couples TRBV5-1 to TRBJ2-3, with 11 bases lining up with TRBD2. CDR1 SGHRS and CDR2 YFSETQ come from the germline V gene. After removal of 4 bases from V and 0 bases from J, the junction contained 10 bases not matched to a gene. CDR3 size: 18 residues. CDR3 nucleotide sequence: TGCGCCAGCAGCCTGCTAACTAGCGGGGGTACTAGCACAGATACGCAGTATTTT. It is translated as CASSLLTSGGTSTDTQYF.

This clonotype has ten or more counts. J is TRBJ2-1 and V is TRBV7-6; 11 bases are shared with TRBD2. V lost 6 bases and J lost 6; bases outside the gene matches: 7. Germline CDR1 reads SGHVS; CDR2 reads FNYEAQ. The CDR3 contains 15 residues. CDR3: CASSSGTSGLNEQFF. CDR3 in DNA: TGTGCCAGCAGTTCAGGGACTAGCGGTCTCAATGAGCAGTTCTTC. The variable domain in full, with the rest retrieved from reference TRBV7-6 and TRBJ2-1, is GAGVSQSPRYKVTKRGQDVALRCDPISGHVSLYWYRQALGQGPEFLTYFNYEAQQDKSGLPNDRFSAERPEGSISTLTIQRTEQRDSAMYRCASSSGTSGLNEQFFGPGTRLTVL.

The CDR3 region has the DNA TGTGCCAGCAGTTACTTCCCAGGACAGGAGTCCTCTGGGGCCAACGTCCTGACTTTC. Its protein is CASSYFPGQESSGANVLTF. The chain combines TRBV6-2 or TRBV6-3 with TRBJ2-6, with 7 bases matching TRBD1. Germline CDR1 and CDR2: MNHEY and SVGEGT. V was clipped by 1 base and J by 0 bases; unmatched bases: 9. This CDR3 contains 19 residues.

This clonotype occurred a few times. The chain links TRBV10-3 to TRBJ1-3, with a weak D call TRBD1 (6 bases). The V gene lost 11 bases and the J gene lost 0 bases, with 14 bases spanning the gap. Germline V gene data show CDR1 as ENHRY and CDR2 as SYGVKD. The CDR3 totals 14 residues. CDR3 protein: CAARTASSGNTIYF. The CDR3 DNA follows: TGTGCCGCCAGGACAGCGAGCTCTGGAAACACCATATATTTT.

This rearrangement joins TRBV20-1 to TRBJ2-3; a weak D match, TRBD2 (6 bases). The CDR3 runs to 15 residues. Trimming shortened V by 3 bases and J by 3 bases, and 16 bases separated the two germline ends. The germline V gene encodes CDR1 DFQATT and CDR2 SNEGSKA (reference sequence). For the CDR3, the DNA is TGCAGTGCTAGTCCCAGCGGAGGGGTGACAGATACGCAGTATTTT. Residues: CSASPSGGVTDTQYF.

V gene TRBV14 combines with J gene TRBJ2-7; the D gene could be TRBD1 or TRBD2 (5 bases each). V was pared by 1 base and J by 0 bases, with 10 bases between. Germline CDR1 is SGHDN and CDR2 is FVKESK. This CDR3 spans 15 amino acids. Written as DNA, the CDR3 is TGTGCCAGCAGCCAAGGAGGGGTTCGCTCCTACGAGCAGTACTTC. Encoded protein: CASSQGGVRSYEQYF.

The V call is TRBV18, the J call TRBJ2-1; 13 bases agree with TRBD2. The V segment lost 0 bases and the J segment 10 bases; nucleotides outside the gene matches: 6. Germline loops: CDR1 KGHSH, CDR2 LQKENI. The CDR3 extends over 16 amino acids. Written as DNA, the CDR3 is TGTGCCAGCTCACCACCGAACCAGGGACTAGCGGGAGAGCAGTTCTTC. It translates to CASSPPNQGLAGEQFF.

This clonotype was seen only a few times. The chain carries TRBV24-1 and TRBJ2-1, with D possibly called TRBD1 or TRBD2 (6 bases each). The CDR3 spans 14 residues. The germline V gene encodes CDR1 KGHDR and CDR2 SFDVKD. The germline V and J ends were trimmed by 9 bases and 0 bases, with 11 bases remaining between them. The CDR3 nucleotides are TGTGCCACCGCGGGACAAAGCTCCTACAATGAGCAGTTCTTC. It codes for CATAGQSSYNEQFF.

The chain links TRBV15 to TRBJ2-1; D gene unclear. This CDR3 comprises 15 residues. Deletions cut 7 bases from V and 1 base from J, with 14 bases between. From germline, CDR1 is LNHNV and CDR2 YYDKDF (reference sequence). The CDR3 bases are TGTGCCACCAACAATAGTAGAGCGTCCTACAATGAGCAGTTCTTC. Its translation is CATNNSRASYNEQFF.

The chain employs TRBV12-3 or TRBV12-4 and TRBJ1-2; unclear D gene. Trimming shortened V by 1 base and J by 4 bases, and 10 bases separated the two germline ends. The CDR3 is made up of 14 amino acids. The CDR3 DNA reads as TGTGCCAGCAGTTTAGGGCGCGGAGGCTATGGCTACACCTTC. Amino acid sequence: CASSLGRGGYGYTF.

This clonotype appeared a few times. This sequence joins TRBV12-3 or TRBV12-4 and TRBJ2-1; 12 bases line up with TRBD1. J gave up 3 bases and V 3 bases, and 3 bases lay outside the gene matches. This CDR3 is 16 amino acids long. The CDR3 DNA reads TGTGCCAGCAGTTTCGGGACAGGGGGCATCTACAATGAGCAGTTCTTC. Its translation is CASSFGTGGIYNEQFF.

This chain uses TRBV20-1 with TRBJ2-4; D gene unclear. Germline V lookup: CDR1 DFQATT, CDR2 SNEGSKA (reference sequence). V dropped 0 bases and J dropped 7 bases, with 13 bases sitting between them. The CDR3 contains 14 residues. The CDR3 loop reads CSARDRLGENIQYF. The CDR3 DNA reads as TGCAGTGCTAGAGATCGGCTAGGCGAGAACATTCAGTACTTC.

This clonotype was seen more than once but under ten times. J is TRBJ1-1 and V is TRBV6-1; D perhaps matches TRBD1 (5 bases). The CDR3 has 14 amino acids. V was clipped by 2 bases and J by 8 bases, with 15 bases between them. Germline-derived CDR1 and CDR2 are MNHNS and SASEGT. The CDR3 region is CASSESGGFGEAFF. DNA of the CDR3: TGTGCCAGCAGTGAATCTGGGGGTTTCGGAGAAGCTTTCTTT.

This clonotype came up a few times. The chain recombines TRBV20-1 with TRBJ2-3, with 8 bases aligning to TRBD2. Germline V gives CDR1 DFQATT, CDR2 SNEGSKA (reference sequence). The V gene end was trimmed by 0 bases and the J gene end by 4 bases; junction bases not matched to a gene: 3. The CDR3 contains 14 residues. The CDR3 DNA follows: TGCAGTGCTAGAGAGGGAGCGGGGGCAGATACGCAGTATTTT. Translation gives CSAREGAGADTQYF.

This clonotype was detected only a few times. This chain links TRBV4-2 with TRBJ1-3; 7 bases fit TRBD1. This CDR3 is built from 15 residues. Per the germline V gene, CDR1 is LGHNA and CDR2 is YNFKEQ. After removal of 4 bases from V and 4 bases from J, the junction contained 7 bases not matched to a gene. As DNA, the CDR3 is TGTGCCAGCAGCCCTGGACAGGCTCCGGGAAACACCATATATTTT. Its translation is CASSPGQAPGNTIYF.

The J gene is TRBJ2-7, the V gene TRBV29-1; a possible D gene is TRBD2 (5 bases). The CDR3 runs to 12 residues. CDR1 and CDR2 from the germline V gene are SQVTM and ANQGSEA. Trimming removed 4 bases at V and 7 bases at J, with 14 bases between. CDR3 loop: CSVVGESVEQYF. The CDR3 DNA follows: TGCAGCGTTGTCGGGGAGAGTGTTGAGCAGTACTTC.

This clonotype showed up just a few times. This chain links TRBV18 with TRBJ2-2; D may match TRBD1 or TRBD2 (5 bases each). CDR3 size: 15 residues. The V gene lost 2 bases and the J gene lost 0 bases, with 7 bases spanning the gap. Germline CDR1 is KGHSH and CDR2 is LQKENI. The CDR3, as DNA: TGTGCCAGCTCACCAGGGGACGCGAACACCGGGGAGCTGTTTTTT. This translates into CASSPGDANTGELFF. Drawing the rest from reference TRBV18 and TRBJ2-2, the complete variable domain is NAGVMQNPRHLVRRRGQEARLRCSPMKGHSHVYWYRQLPEEGLKFMVYLQKENIIDESGMPKERFSAEFPKEGPSILRIQQVVRGDSAAYFCASSPGDANTGELFFGEGSRLTVL.